A single sample is the source of the 3 T cell receptor beta chains below, sequenced in a study of T cell repertoires in cytomegalovirus infection. MiXCR was run by TCRdb on the reads, yielding one entry per CDR3 protein. Among about 55,000 distinct CDR3 sequences listed, over 15% were seen once. No antigen has been assigned to these receptors. Sequences were derived from CD8+ T cells from cultured PBMCs, sampled from culture after CMV antigen stimulation. The receptors stem from a human donor in good health (CMV status not recorded). Some clones in this sample may be carry-over from other donors' samples.

This sequence joins TRBV29-1 and TRBJ1-1; TRBD1 might be the D (6 bases). V was cut by 2 bases and J by 11 bases, with 9 bases left in between. This CDR3 contains 10 residues. Germline V gene sequence: CDR1 SQVTM, CDR2 ANQGSEA. The CDR3 DNA sequence: TGCAGCGTTGAAAGCGGACAGGCTTTCTTT. It yields the protein CSVESGQAFF.

This clonotype was counted only a few times. V usage is TRBV5-1 and J usage is TRBJ2-7; D perhaps matches TRBD1 (6 bases). This CDR3 region has 16 residues. The germline CDR1 and CDR2 sequences are SGHRS and YFSETQ. Trimming left V 0 bases short and J 0 bases short, with 13 bases between. The CDR3 here is CASSLDPGDISYEQYF. CDR3 nucleotides: TGCGCCAGCAGCTTGGACCCAGGGGATATCTCCTACGAGCAGTACTTC.

This clonotype was observed at least ten times. This rearrangement joins TRBV6-2 or TRBV6-3 to TRBJ2-7; TRBD2 is a possible D gene (5 bases). Trimming took 0 bases from V and 4 from J, leaving 10 bases between them. Germline assignment: CDR1 MNHEY and CDR2 SVGEGT. This CDR3 is built from 14 residues. This CDR3 reads CASSYSTLAYEQYF. CDR3 sequence (DNA): TGTGCCAGCAGTTACTCCACCCTAGCTTACGAGCAGTACTTC.